The 12 T cell receptor beta chains below all came from one sample that was sequenced in a study of cytomegalovirus exposure and HLA in healthy donors. TCRdb's copy holds only in-frame clones and misses some; the assay was immunoSEQ multiplex PCR. The sample contains more than 250,000 clones, 75% to 90% of which appear only once. Specimen: PBMCs. All receptors derive from a woman aged 30 to 39 in good health and CMV-seropositive.

This sequence joins TRBV4-1 and TRBJ2-7, with 7 positions matching TRBD1. This CDR3 is built from 17 residues. V shed 1 base and J 0 bases; nucleotides not matched to a gene: 9. CDR1 is MGHRA, CDR2 YSYEKL, per germline. This CDR3 reads CASSQGHLRDSSYEQYF. The CDR3 nucleotides are TGCGCCAGCAGCCAAGGTCACTTGAGGGACAGCTCCTACGAGCAGTACTTC.

The chain employs TRBV30 and TRBJ2-2; D gene uncertain. The V gene lost 2 bases and the J gene lost 5 bases, with 15 bases spanning the gap. The CDR3 sequence is 15 residues long. Germline values: CDR1 GTSNPN, CDR2 SVGIG (reference sequence). The CDR3 DNA is TGTGCCTGGAGTTTTGCCAGGTTGGGAACCGGGGAGCTGTTTTTT. This translates into CAWSFARLGTGELFF.

The chain has TRBV7-8 and TRBJ2-6; TRBD1 agrees at 10 bases. The junction had 3 bases not matched to a gene; V was cut back by 0 bases and J by 1 base. Germline values: CDR1 SGHVS, CDR2 FQNEAQ. The CDR3 sequence is 18 residues long. The CDR3 DNA reads TGTGCCAGCAGCTTAGCCGGGACAGGGGTGTCTGGGGCCAACGTCCTGACTTTC. Translated, it gives CASSLAGTGVSGANVLTF.

Concerning this clone: Other DNA sequences within the sample encode an identical CDR3. This rearrangement joins TRBV5-6 to TRBJ1-1; the D is unclear. V lost 0 bases, J lost 5 bases, and 5 bases lay in between. The CDR3 is 12 amino acids. Germline CDR1 is SGHDT and CDR2 is YYEEEE. CDR3 in amino acids: CASSLGQTEAFF. The DNA of the CDR3 is TGTGCCAGCAGCTTGGGTCAGACTGAAGCTTTCTTT.

This clone occurred once. The gene calls are TRBV27 and TRBJ2-1; 15 positions match TRBD2. The ends lost 5 bases at V and 4 bases at J; junction bases unmatched: 3. Looked up from germline, CDR1 is MNHEY and CDR2 is SMNVEV (reference sequence). CDR3 length: 16 amino acids. The CDR3 bases are TGTGCCAGCAGTGCTGGACTAGCGGGAGGGTACAATGAGCAGTTCTTC. It encodes CASSAGLAGGYNEQFF.

The chain recombines TRBV19 with TRBJ2-3; D perhaps matches TRBD2 (6 bases). The CDR3 is made up of 16 amino acids. CDR1 is LNHDA, CDR2 SQIVND, per germline (reference sequence). Trimming shortened V by 6 bases and J by 2 bases, and 18 bases separated the two germline ends. The CDR3 sequence: CASRGGGGFFTDTQYF. As DNA, the CDR3 is TGTGCCAGTAGGGGGGGAGGAGGGTTCTTCACAGATACGCAGTATTTT. Based on the CDR3 plus reference TRBV19 and TRBJ2-3, the full variable domain is DGGITQSPKYLFRKEGQNVTLSCEQNLNHDAMYWYRQDPGQGLRLIYYSQIVNDFQKGDIAEGYSVSREKKESFPLTVTSAQKNPTAFYLCASRGGGGFFTDTQYFGPGTRLTVL.

The chain couples TRBV11-2 to TRBJ2-1; the match to TRBD2 covers 12 bases. From germline, CDR1 is SGHAT and CDR2 FQNNGV. Trimming cost V 5 bases and J 6 bases; bases outside gene matches: 8. The CDR3 length is 16 residues. The CDR3 sequence: CASSPLTSGRGNEQFF. In DNA, the CDR3 is TGTGCCAGCAGCCCTCTGACTAGCGGGAGAGGCAATGAGCAGTTCTTC.

V and J are TRBV30 and TRBJ2-5; D ambiguous. CDR3 size: 13 residues. CDR1 is GTSNPN, CDR2 SVGIG, per germline (reference sequence). V was trimmed by 2 bases and J by 4 bases, leaving 11 bases between them. DNA for the CDR3: TGTGCCTGGAGTAAACGGACCAGAGAGACCCAGTACTTC. It is translated as CAWSKRTRETQYF.

The gene calls are TRBV28 and TRBJ2-3; 7 nucleotides line up with TRBD2. The V gene end was trimmed by 6 bases and the J gene end by 3 bases; junction bases not matched to a gene: 3. The CDR3 is made up of 13 amino acids. Germline values: CDR1 MDHEN, CDR2 SYDVKM. CDR3 sequence (DNA): TGTGCCAGCAGGATGGGAGGGACAGATACGCAGTATTTT. It codes for CASRMGGTDTQYF.

The chain combines TRBV5-1 with TRBJ2-1; 8 positions match TRBD2. Germline loops: CDR1 SGHRS, CDR2 YFSETQ. V was pared by 1 base and J by 4 bases, with 13 bases of the junction left unmatched. The CDR3 is 18 residues long. The CDR3 region has the DNA TGCGCCAGCAGCTTGAGGGCGGGGGGAATTTCGGCATACAATGAGCAGTTCTTC. It specifies CASSLRAGGISAYNEQFF. The variable domain in full, with the rest retrieved from reference TRBV5-1 and TRBJ2-1, is KAGVTQTPRYLIKTRGQQVTLSCSPISGHRSVSWYQQTPGQGLQFLFEYFSETQRNKGNFPGRFSGRQFSNSRSEMNVSTLELGDSALYLCASSLRAGGISAYNEQFFGPGTRLTVL.

This sequence joins TRBV7-9 and TRBJ1-2, with D unclear. Germline CDR1 SEHNR, CDR2 FQNEAQ (reference sequence). V dropped 6 bases and J dropped 4 bases, with 12 bases sitting between them. The CDR3 is 13 residues long. Written as DNA, the CDR3 is TGTGCCAGCAGGCGCGCCAGTCCCTATGGCTACACCTTC. It encodes CASRRASPYGYTF.

The chain joins TRBV6-1 to TRBJ2-7, with TRBD1 matching over 10 bases. CDR3 length: 15 residues. Germline CDR1 MNHNS, CDR2 SASEGT. V shed 4 bases and J 5 bases; nucleotides not matched to a gene: 8. The CDR3 DNA reads as TGTGCCAGCAGTGGACAGGGGGCAACTTCGGACGAGCAGTACTTC. It codes for CASSGQGATSDEQYF.